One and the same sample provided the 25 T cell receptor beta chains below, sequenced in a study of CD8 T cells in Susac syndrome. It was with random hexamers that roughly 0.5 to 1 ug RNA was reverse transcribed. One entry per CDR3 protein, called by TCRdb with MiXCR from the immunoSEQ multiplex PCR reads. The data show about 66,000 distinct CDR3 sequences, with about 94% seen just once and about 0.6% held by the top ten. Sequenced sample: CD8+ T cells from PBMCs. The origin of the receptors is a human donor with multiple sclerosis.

This chain's CDR3 is CASSLAAGADTGELFF. The CDR3 bases are TGTGCCAGCAGCTTAGCGGCAGGGGCGGACACCGGGGAGCTGTTTTTT. The rearrangement links TRBV11-3 to TRBJ2-2, with a tentative D call TRBD1 (6 bases). The CDR3 runs to 16 residues. V shed 1 base and J shed 3 bases, with 12 bases lying between them. The V gene's germline CDR1 is SGHNT and CDR2 YENEEA. The full variable domain, rest sourced from reference TRBV11-3 and TRBJ2-2, is EAGVVQSPRYKIIEKKQPVAFWCNPISGHNTLYWYLQNLGQGPELLIRYENEEAVDDSQLPKDRFSAERLKGVDSTLKIQPAELGDSAVYLCASSLAAGADTGELFFGEGSRLTVL.

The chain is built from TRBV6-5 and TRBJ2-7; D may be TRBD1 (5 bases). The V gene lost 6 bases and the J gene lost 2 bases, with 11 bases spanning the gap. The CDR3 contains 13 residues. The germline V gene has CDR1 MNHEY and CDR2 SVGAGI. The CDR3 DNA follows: TGTGCCAGCAGGGAGACAGCTACCTACGAGCAGTACTTC. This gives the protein CASRETATYEQYF.

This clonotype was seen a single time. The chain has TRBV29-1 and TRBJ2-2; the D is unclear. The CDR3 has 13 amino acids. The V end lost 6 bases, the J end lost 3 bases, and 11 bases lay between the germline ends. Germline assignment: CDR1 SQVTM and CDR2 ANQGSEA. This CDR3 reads CSVPGVYTGELFF. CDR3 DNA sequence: TGCAGCGTGCCCGGAGTTTACACCGGGGAGCTGTTTTTT.

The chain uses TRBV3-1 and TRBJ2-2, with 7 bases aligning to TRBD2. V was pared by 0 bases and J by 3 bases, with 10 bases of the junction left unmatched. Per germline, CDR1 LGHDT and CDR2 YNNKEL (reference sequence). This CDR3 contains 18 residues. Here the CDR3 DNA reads TGTGCCAGCAGCCAAGAGATCTGGGCTGGGGGGGACACCGGGGAGCTGTTTTTT. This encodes CASSQEIWAGGDTGELFF. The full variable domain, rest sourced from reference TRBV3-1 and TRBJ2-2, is DTAVSQTPKYLVTQMGNDKSIKCEQNLGHDTMYWYKQDSKKFLKIMFSYNNKELIINETVPNRFSPKSPDKAHLNLHINSLELGDSAVYFCASSQEIWAGGDTGELFFGEGSRLTVL.

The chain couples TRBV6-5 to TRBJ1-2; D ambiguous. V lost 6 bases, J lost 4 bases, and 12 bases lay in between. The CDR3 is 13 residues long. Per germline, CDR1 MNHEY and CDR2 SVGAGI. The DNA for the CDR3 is TGTGCCAGCAGCTACACCGACATCTATGGCTACACCTTC. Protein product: CASSYTDIYGYTF.

CDR3 DNA sequence: TGCGCCAGCAGCCAAGATCATAGTCGGGACCGCGGATACAATGAGCAGTTCTTC. The encoded protein is CASSQDHSRDRGYNEQFF. The chain carries TRBV4-3 and TRBJ2-1, with D perhaps assigned TRBD1 or TRBD2 (5 bases each). This CDR3 is 18 amino acids long. Germline CDR1 LGHNA, CDR2 YSLEER. V lost 0 bases, J lost 4 bases, and 19 bases lay in between.

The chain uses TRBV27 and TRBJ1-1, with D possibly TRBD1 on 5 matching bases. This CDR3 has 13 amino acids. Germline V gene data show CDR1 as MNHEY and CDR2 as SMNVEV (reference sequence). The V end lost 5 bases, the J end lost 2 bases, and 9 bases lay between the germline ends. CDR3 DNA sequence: TGTGCCAGCAGTCGCGACAGCAACACTGAAGCTTTCTTT. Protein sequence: CASSRDSNTEAFF.

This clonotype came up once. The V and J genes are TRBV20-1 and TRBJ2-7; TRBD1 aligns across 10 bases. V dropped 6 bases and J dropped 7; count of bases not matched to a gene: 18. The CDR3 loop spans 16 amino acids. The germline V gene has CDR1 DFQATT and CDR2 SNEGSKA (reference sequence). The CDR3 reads CSADGPSGTGAGEQYF. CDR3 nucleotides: TGCAGTGCCGATGGGCCCTCCGGGACAGGGGCGGGGGAGCAGTACTTC.

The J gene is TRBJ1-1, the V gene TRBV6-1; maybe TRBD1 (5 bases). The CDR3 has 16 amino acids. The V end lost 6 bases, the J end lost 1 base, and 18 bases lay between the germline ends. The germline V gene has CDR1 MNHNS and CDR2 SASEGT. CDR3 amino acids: CASSGAPGGRNTEAFF. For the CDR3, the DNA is TGTGCCAGCAGCGGAGCCCCCGGGGGAAGGAACACTGAAGCTTTCTTT.

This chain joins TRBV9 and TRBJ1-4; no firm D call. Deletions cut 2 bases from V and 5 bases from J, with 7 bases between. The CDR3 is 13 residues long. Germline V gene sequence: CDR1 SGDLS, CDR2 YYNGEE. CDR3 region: CASSVADNEKLFF. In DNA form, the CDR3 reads TGTGCCAGCAGCGTTGCCGACAATGAAAAACTGTTTTTT.

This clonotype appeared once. In DNA form, the CDR3 reads TGTGCCAGCAGTTTAGGGTCCCCTCCAGATACGCAGTATTTT. Amino acid sequence: CASSLGSPPDTQYF. The chain employs TRBV12-3 or TRBV12-4 and TRBJ2-3; the D is unclear. The CDR3 has 14 residues. The V gene lost 1 base and the J gene lost 4 bases, with 9 bases spanning the gap.

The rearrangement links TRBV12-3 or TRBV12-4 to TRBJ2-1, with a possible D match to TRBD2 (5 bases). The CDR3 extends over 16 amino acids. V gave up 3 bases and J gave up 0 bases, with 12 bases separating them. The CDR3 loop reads CASSLGGLSSYNEQFF. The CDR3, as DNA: TGTGCCAGCAGTTTGGGCGGGCTTAGCTCCTACAATGAGCAGTTCTTC.

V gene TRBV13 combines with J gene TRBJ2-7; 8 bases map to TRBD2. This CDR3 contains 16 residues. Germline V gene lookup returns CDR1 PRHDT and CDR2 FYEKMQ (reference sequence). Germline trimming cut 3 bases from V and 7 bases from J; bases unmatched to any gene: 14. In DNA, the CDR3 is TGTGCCAGCAGCTTTTGGGGCCAAGCGGGAGTCAGTGAGCAGTACTTC. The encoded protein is CASSFWGQAGVSEQYF. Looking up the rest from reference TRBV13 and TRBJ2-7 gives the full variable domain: AAGVIQSPRHLIKEKRETATLKCYPIPRHDTVYWYQQGPGQDPQFLISFYEKMQSDKGSIPDRFSAQQFSDYHSELNMSSLELGDSALYFCASSFWGQAGVSEQYFGPGTRLTVT.

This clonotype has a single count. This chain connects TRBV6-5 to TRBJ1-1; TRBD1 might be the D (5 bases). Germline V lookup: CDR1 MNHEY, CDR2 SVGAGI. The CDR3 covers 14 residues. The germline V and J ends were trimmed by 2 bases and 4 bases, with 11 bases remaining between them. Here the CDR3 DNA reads TGTGCCAGCAGTTACATTCGGGGGGGCACTGAAGCTTTCTTT. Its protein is CASSYIRGGTEAFF.

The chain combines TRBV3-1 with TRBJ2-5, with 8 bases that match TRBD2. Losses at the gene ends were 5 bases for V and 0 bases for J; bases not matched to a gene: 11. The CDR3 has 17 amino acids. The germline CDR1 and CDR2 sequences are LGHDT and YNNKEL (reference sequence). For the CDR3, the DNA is TGTGCCAGCAGCAATGGACTTGCGGGGGGTTACCAAGAGACCCAGTACTTC. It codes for CASSNGLAGGYQETQYF.

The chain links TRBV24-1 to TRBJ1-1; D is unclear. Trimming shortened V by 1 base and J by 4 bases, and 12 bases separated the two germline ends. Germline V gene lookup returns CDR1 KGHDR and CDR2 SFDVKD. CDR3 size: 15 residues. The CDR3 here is CATSDFSRMATEAFF. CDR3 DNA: TGTGCCACCAGTGATTTCTCAAGGATGGCCACTGAAGCTTTCTTT.

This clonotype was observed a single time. CDR3 DNA: TGTGCCAGCAGTTTTTTGGTGGGACTAGCGGGATTAAATGAGCAGTTCTTC. Encoded protein: CASSFLVGLAGLNEQFF. V usage is TRBV27 and J usage is TRBJ2-1; the match to TRBD2 covers 13 bases. With 3 bases clipped from V and 7 bases from J, the junction kept 9 bases outside the gene matches. The CDR3 length is 17 residues. The germline V gene encodes CDR1 MNHEY and CDR2 SMNVEV (reference sequence).

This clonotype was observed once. The chain's CDR3 is CSVGGIGIGTEAFF. The DNA of the CDR3 is TGCAGCGTTGGGGGAATTGGGATCGGAACTGAAGCTTTCTTT. V usage is TRBV29-1 and J usage is TRBJ1-1; D gene uncertain. Trimming pared 4 bases from V and 5 bases from J, leaving 17 bases between. Per germline, CDR1 SQVTM and CDR2 ANQGSEA. The CDR3 contains 14 residues.

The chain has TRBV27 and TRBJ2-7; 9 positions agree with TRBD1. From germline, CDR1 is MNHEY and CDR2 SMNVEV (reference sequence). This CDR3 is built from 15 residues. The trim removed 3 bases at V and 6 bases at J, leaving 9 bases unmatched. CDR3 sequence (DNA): TGTGCCAGCAGTTTTGGGGGGACAGGGTTCTCCGAGCAGTACTTC. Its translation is CASSFGGTGFSEQYF.

The DNA for the CDR3 is TGTGCCAGCAGCTCCGGGACTCCGAACACCGGGGAGCTGTTTTTT. Its translation is CASSSGTPNTGELFF. The genes are TRBV12-3 or TRBV12-4 and TRBJ2-2; D possibly corresponds to TRBD2 (6 bases). Between the trimmed V and J ends, which lost 6 bases and 0 bases, there was a span of 11 bases. The CDR3 extends over 15 amino acids.

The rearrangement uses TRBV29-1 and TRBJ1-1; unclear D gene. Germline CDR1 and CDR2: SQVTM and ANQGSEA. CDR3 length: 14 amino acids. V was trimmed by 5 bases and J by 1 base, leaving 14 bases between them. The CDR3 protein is CSVSTDDWNTEAFF. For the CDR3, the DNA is TGCAGCGTTTCTACCGACGACTGGAACACTGAAGCTTTCTTT.

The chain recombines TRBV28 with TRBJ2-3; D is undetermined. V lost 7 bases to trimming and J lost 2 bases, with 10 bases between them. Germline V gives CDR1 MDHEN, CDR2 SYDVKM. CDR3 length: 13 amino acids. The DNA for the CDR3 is TGTGCCAGCACCCGGGCGACCACAGATACGCAGTATTTT. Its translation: CASTRATTDTQYF.

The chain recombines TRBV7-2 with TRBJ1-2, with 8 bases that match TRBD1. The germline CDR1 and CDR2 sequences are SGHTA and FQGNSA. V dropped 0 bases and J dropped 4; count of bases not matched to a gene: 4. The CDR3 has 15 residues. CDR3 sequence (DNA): TGTGCCAGCAGCTTAGCGGGACAGGTCGTCTATGGCTACACCTTC. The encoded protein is CASSLAGQVVYGYTF.

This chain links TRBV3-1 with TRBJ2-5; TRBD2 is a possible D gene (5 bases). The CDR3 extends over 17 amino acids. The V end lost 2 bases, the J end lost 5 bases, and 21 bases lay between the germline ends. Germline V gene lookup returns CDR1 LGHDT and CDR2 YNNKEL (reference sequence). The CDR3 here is CASSQRGRGKARETQYF. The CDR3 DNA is TGTGCCAGCAGCCAAAGAGGACGAGGGAAGGCCCGCGAGACCCAGTACTTC.

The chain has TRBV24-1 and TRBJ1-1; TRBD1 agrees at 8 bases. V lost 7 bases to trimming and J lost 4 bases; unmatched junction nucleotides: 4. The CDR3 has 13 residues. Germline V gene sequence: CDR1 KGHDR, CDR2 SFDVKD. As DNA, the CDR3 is TGTGCCACCAGACTAACAGGGGGCACTGAAGCTTTCTTT. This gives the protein CATRLTGGTEAFF.